This T cell receptor beta chain appears in the sequencing data of a study of T cell repertoires in cytomegalovirus infection. TCRdb fed the reads into MiXCR, producing one record per CDR3 protein. The table shows a few hundred thousand distinct CDR3 sequences, with approximately 15% occurring only once. Study conclusions and caveats: HLA-C-restricted CMV clonotypes gave the most frequent clonotype in two of eight donors.

V gave up 9 bases and J gave up 1 base; unmatched junction bases: 4. Germline V CDR1 and CDR2: KGHDR, SFDVKD. This CDR3 is built from 14 residues. A word on this clonotype: Its cognate antigen is unknown.

Material for sequencing was CD8+ T cells from PBMCs. The TCR was taken from a human donor in good health (CMV status not recorded). Some clones in this sample may be carry-over from other donors' samples. The V call is TRBV24-1, the J call TRBJ1-2; 10 positions match TRBD1. The CDR3 DNA reads as TGTGCCACCGGGACAGGGGACCTTAACTATGGCTACACCTTC. Translated, it gives CATGTGDLNYGYTF.